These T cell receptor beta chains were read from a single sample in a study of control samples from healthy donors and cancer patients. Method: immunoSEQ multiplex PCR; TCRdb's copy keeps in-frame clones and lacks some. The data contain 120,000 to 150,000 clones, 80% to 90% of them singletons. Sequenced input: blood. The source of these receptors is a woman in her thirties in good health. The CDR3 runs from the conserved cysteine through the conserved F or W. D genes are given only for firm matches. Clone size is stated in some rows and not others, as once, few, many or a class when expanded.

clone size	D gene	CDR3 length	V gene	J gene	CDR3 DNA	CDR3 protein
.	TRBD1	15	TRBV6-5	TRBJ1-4	TGTGCCAGCAGTCGCAAGGACAGGGCGGGGGAAAAACTGTTTTTT	CASSRKDRAGEKLFF
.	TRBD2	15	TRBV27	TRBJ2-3	TGTGCCAGCAGAAGCGGGAGGGCCCGCACAGATACGCAGTATTTT	CASRSGRARTDTQYF
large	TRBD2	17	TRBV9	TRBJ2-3	TGTGCCAGCAGCCCGGGAGGGTCAGGGACCGGCACAGATACGCAGTATTTT	CASSPGGSGTGTDTQYF
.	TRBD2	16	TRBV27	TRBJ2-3	TGTGCCAGCAGTCTGACTCTAGCGGGAGGCGCAGATACGCAGTATTTT	CASSLTLAGGADTQYF
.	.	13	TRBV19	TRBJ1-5	TGTGCCAGTAGTATAGGACAGCATCAGCCCCAGCATTTT	CASSIGQHQPQHF
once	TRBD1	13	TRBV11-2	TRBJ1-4	TGTGCCAGCAGTCATGGGACAGCCGAAAAACTGTTTTTT	CASSHGTAEKLFF
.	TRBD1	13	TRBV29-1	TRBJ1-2	TGCAGCGTCCGGACAGGGAATAACTATGGCTACACCTTC	CSVRTGNNYGYTF
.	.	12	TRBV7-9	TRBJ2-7	TGTGCCAGCAGCTTTGTTCCCTACGAGCAGTACTTC	CASSFVPYEQYF
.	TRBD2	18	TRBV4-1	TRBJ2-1	TGCGCCAGCAGCCAAGATTCTTCTTTGGTCGGGAGGGCACGGGAGCAGTTCTTC	CASSQDSSLVGRAREQFF
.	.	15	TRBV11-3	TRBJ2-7	TGTGCCAGCAGGTGGGGCTGGAATCACTCCTACGAGCAGTACTTC	CASRWGWNHSYEQYF
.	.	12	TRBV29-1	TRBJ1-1	TGCAGCGTCCAAGGACGGGAGGCTGAAGCTTTCTTT	CSVQGREAEAFF
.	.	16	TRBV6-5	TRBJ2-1	TGTGCCAGCAGTTACTCAGGCGGGATACCTTCCAATGAGCAGTTCTTC	CASSYSGGIPSNEQFF
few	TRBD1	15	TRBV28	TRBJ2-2	TGTGCCATCCGACAGGGGAACGCGAACACCGGGGAGCTGTTTTTT	CAIRQGNANTGELFF
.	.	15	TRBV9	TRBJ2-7	TGTGCCAGCAGCCCCCAAGGGACTGCCACCTACGAGCAGTACTTC	CASSPQGTATYEQYF
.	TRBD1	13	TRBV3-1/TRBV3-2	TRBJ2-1	TGTGCCAGCAGTCAAGACAGGGCCAGGGAGCAGTTCTTC	CASSQDRAREQFF